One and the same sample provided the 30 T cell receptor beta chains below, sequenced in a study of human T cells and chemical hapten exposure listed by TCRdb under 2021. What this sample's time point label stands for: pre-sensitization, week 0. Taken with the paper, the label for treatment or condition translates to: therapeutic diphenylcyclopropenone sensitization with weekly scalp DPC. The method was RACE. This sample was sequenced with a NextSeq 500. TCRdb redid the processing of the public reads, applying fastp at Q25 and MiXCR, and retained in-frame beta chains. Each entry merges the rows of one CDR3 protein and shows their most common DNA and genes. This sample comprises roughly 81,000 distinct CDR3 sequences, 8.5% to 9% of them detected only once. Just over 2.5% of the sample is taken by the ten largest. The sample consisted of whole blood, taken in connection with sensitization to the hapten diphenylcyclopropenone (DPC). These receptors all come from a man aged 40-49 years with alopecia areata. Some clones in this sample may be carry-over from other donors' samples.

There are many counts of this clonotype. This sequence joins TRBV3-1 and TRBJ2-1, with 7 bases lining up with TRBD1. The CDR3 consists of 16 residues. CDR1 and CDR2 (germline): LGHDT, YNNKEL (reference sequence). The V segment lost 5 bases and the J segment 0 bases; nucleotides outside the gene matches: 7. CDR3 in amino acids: CASSIRQGVSYNEQFF. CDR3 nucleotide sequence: TGTGCCAGCAGCATTCGACAGGGAGTCTCCTACAATGAGCAGTTCTTC.

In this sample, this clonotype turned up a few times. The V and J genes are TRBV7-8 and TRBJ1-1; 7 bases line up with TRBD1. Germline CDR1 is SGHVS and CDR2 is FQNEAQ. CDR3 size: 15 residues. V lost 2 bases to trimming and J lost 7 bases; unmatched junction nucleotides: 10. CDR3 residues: CASSLRARGTSEAFF. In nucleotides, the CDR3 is TGTGCCAGCAGCTTACGGGCCAGGGGGACTAGTGAAGCTTTCTTT.

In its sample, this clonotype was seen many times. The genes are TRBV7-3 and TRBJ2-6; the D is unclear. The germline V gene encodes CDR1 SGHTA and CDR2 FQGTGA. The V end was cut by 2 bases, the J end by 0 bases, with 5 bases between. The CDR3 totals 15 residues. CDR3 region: CASSLPTSGANVLTF. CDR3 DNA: TGTGCCAGCAGCTTACCTACCTCTGGGGCCAACGTCCTGACTTTC.

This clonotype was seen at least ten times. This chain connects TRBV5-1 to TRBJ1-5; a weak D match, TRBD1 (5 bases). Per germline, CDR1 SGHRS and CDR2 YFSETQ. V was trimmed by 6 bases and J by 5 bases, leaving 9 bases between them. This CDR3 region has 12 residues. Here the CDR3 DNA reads TGCGCCAGCAAGCCCAGGGATCAGCCCCAGCATTTT. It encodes CASKPRDQPQHF.

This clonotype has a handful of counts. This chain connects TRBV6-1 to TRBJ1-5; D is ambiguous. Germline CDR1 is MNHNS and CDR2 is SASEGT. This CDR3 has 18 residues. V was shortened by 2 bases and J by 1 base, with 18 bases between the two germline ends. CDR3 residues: CASSERTVTYQSNQPQHF. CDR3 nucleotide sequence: TGTGCCAGCAGTGAAAGAACAGTAACCTACCAGAGCAATCAGCCCCAGCATTTT.

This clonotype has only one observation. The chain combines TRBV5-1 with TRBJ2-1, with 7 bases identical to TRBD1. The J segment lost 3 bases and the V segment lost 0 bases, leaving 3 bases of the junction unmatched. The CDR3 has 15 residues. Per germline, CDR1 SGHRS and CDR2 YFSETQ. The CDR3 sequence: CASSLEGALYNEQFF. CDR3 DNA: TGCGCCAGCAGCTTGGAGGGGGCTCTCTACAATGAGCAGTTCTTC.

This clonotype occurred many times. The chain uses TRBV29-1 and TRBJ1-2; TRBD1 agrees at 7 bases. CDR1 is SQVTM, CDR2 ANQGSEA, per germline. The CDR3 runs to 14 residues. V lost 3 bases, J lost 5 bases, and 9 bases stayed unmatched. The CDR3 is CSVDRTGREYGYTF. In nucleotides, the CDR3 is TGCAGCGTTGATAGGACAGGCCGGGAGTATGGCTACACCTTC.

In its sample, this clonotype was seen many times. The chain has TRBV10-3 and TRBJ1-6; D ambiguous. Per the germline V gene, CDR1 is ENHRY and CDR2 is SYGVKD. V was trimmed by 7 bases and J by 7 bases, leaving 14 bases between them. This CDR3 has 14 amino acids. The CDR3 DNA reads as TGTGCCATCAAAAACGACGGTCGGAATTCACCCCTCCACTTT. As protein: CAIKNDGRNSPLHF.

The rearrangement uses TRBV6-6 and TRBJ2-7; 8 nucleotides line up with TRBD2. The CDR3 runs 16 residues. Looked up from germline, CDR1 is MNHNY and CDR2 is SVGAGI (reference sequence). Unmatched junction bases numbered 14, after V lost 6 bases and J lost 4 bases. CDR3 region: CASSPTAIGLAYEQYV. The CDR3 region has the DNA TGTGCCAGCAGCCCTACCGCCATAGGACTAGCTTACGAGCAGTACGTC.

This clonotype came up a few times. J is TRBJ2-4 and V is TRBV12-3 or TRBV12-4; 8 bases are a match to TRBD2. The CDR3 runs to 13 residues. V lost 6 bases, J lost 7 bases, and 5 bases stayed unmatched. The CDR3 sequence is CASRSGSVNIQYF. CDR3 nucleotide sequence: TGTGCCAGCAGAAGCGGGAGTGTGAACATTCAGTACTTC.

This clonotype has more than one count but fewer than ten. CDR3 amino acids: CASSLSGINSNQPQHF. The CDR3 DNA reads TGTGCCAGCAGCTTAAGCGGGATCAATAGCAATCAGCCCCAGCATTTT. The chain joins TRBV7-9 to TRBJ1-5; D unresolved. V was shortened by 2 bases and J by 0 bases, with 11 bases between the two germline ends. This CDR3 comprises 16 residues. The germline gives CDR1 SEHNR, CDR2 FQNEAQ (reference sequence).

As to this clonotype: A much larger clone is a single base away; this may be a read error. The CDR3 DNA sequence: TGTGCCAGCAGCTTATCGACTAGCTACAATGAGCAGTTCTTC. Its protein is CASSLSTSYNEQFF. This chain joins TRBV7-2 and TRBJ2-1; TRBD2 is a possible D gene (6 bases). V lost 2 bases to trimming and J lost 3 bases, with 8 bases between them. This CDR3 has 14 residues. From germline, CDR1 is SGHTA and CDR2 FQGNSA.

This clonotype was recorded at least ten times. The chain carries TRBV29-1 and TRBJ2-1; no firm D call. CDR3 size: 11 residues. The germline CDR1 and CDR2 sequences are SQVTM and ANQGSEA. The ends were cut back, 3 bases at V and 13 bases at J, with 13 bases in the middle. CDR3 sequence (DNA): TGCAGCGTTGATAGGTTAACAGAACAGTTCTTC. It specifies CSVDRLTEQFF.

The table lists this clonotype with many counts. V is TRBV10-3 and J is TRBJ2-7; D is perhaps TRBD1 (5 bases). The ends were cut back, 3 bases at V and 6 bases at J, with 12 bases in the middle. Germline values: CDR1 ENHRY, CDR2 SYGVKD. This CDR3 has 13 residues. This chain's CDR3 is CAISEGRAREQYF. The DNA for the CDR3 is TGTGCCATCAGTGAAGGCAGGGCCCGCGAGCAGTACTTC.

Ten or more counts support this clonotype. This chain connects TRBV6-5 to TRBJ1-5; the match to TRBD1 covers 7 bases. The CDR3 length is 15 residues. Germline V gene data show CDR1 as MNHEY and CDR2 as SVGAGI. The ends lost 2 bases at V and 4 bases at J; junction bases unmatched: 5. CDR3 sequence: CASSYKGQPNQPQHF. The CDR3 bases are TGTGCCAGCAGTTACAAGGGACAGCCAAATCAGCCCCAGCATTTT.

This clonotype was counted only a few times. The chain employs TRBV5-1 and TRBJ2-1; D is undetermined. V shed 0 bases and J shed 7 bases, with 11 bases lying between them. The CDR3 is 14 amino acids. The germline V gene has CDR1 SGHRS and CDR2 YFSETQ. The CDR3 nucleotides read TGCGCCAGCAGCTTGGCTCCGGGTATGAATGAGCAGTTCTTC. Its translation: CASSLAPGMNEQFF.

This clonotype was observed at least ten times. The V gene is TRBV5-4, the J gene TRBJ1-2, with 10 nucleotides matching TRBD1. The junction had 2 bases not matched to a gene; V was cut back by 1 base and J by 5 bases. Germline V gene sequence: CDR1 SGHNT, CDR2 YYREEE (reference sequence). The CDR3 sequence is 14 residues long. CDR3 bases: TGTGCCAGCAGCTTGAGGGACAGGGGTTATGGCTACACCTTC. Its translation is CASSLRDRGYGYTF.

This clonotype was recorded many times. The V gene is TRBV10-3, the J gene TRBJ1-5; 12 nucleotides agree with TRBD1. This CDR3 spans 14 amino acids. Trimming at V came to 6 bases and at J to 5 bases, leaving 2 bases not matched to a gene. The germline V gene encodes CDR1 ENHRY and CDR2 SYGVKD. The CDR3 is CAIRGTGGDQPQHF. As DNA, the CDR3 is TGTGCCATCAGGGGGACAGGGGGCGATCAGCCCCAGCATTTT.

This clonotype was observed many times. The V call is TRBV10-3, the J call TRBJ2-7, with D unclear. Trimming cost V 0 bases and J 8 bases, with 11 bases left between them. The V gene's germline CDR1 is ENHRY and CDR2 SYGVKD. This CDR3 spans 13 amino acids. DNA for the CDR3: TGTGCCATCAGTGAGTCGCCCCCGATAAAGCAGTACGTC. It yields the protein CAISESPPIKQYV.

CDR3 nucleotides: TGTGCCAGCAGCTTAGCTGGGGCAGGGGGCGGCACAGATACGCAGTATTTT. Amino acids: CASSLAGAGGGTDTQYF. The chain uses TRBV7-9 and TRBJ2-3, with 8 bases that match TRBD1. The V gene end was trimmed by 0 bases and the J gene end by 1 base; junction bases not matched to a gene: 6. Looked up from germline, CDR1 is SEHNR and CDR2 is FQNEAQ (reference sequence). The CDR3 is 17 amino acids.

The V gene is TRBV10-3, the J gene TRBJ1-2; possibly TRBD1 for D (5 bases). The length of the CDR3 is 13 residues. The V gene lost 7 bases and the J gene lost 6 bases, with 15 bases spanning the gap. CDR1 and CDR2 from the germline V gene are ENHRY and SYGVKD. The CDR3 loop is CAITPGGGNGYTF. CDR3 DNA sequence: TGTGCCATCACCCCGGGGGGGGGGAATGGCTACACCTTC.

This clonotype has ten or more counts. The DNA for the CDR3 is TGTGCCAGCAGTTCCTTTTTCTCCGAGCAGTTCTTC. It encodes CASSSFFSEQFF. The chain employs TRBV28 and TRBJ2-1; D is unclear. This CDR3 has 12 amino acids. The germline CDR1 and CDR2 sequences are MDHEN and SYDVKM. Trimming pared 4 bases from V and 10 bases from J, leaving 11 bases between.

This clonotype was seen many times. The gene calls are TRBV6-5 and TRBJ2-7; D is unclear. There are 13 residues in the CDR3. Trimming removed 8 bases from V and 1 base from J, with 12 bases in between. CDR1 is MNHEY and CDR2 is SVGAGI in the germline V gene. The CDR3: CASEGQRSYEQYF. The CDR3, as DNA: TGTGCCAGCGAAGGGCAGCGATCCTACGAGCAGTACTTC.

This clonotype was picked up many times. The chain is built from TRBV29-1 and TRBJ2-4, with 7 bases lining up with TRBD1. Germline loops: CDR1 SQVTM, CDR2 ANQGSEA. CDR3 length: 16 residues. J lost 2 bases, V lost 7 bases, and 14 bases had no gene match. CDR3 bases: TGCAGCGCACGCTCAATCGACAGGGCTACCAAAAACATTCAGTACTTC. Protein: CSARSIDRATKNIQYF.

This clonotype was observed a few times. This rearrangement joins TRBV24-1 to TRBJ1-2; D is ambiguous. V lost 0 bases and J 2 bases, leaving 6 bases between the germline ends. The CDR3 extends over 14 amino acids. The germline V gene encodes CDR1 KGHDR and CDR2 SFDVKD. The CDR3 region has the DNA TGTGCCACCAGTGATTTGAACAGCAACTATGGCTACACCTTC. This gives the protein CATSDLNSNYGYTF.

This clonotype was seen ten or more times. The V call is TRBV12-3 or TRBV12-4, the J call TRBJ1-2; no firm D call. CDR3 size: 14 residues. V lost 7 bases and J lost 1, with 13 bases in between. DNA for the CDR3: TGTGCCAGCAAGGCTACAGAGATTAACTATGGCTACACCTTC. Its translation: CASKATEINYGYTF.

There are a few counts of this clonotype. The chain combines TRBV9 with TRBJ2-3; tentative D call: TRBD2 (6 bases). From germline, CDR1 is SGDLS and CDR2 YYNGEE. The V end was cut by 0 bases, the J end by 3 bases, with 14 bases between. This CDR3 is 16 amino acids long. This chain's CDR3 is CASSVGGSAGTDTQYF. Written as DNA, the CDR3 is TGTGCCAGCAGCGTAGGAGGTTCGGCGGGAACAGATACGCAGTATTTT.

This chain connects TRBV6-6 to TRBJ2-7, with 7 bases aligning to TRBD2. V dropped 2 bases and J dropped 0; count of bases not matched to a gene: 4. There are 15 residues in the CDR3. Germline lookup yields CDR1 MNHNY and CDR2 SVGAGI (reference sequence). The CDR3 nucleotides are TGTGCCAGCAGTTACCGCGGGAGCAACTCCTACGAGCAGTACGTC. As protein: CASSYRGSNSYEQYV.

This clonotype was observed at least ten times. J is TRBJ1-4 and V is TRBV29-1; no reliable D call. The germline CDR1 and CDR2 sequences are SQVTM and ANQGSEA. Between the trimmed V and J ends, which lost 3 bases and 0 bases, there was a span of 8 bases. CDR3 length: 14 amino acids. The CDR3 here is CSVEGSTTNEKLFF. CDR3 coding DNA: TGCAGCGTTGAGGGGAGCACAACTAATGAAAAACTGTTTTTT.

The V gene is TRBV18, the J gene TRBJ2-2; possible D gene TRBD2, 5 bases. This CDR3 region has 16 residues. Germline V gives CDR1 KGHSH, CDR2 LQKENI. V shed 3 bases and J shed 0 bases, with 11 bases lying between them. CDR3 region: CASSPMEAANTGELFF. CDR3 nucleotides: TGTGCCAGCTCACCCATGGAGGCGGCGAACACCGGGGAGCTGTTTTTT.